This T cell receptor (beta chain) was documented in a study of cytomegalovirus exposure and HLA in healthy donors. CDR1 and CDR2 (germline): SGHDT, YYEEEE. The germline V and J ends were trimmed by 3 bases and 1 base, with 14 bases remaining between them. The CDR3 extends over 16 amino acids. About this clone itself: Its matching antigen is unknown.

Study-level points and caveats: The authors enumerated 150 to 200 TCR beta chains as linked to cytomegalovirus.

Sequenced by immunoSEQ multiplex PCR; TCRdb stores in-frame clones only, minus some. This sample yields roughly 120,000 clones, of which roughly 88% are seen a single time; 1.5% to 2% belongs to the top ten. Sequenced material: PBMCs. The origin of this receptor is a man aged 18 to 30 in good health and CMV-seronegative. The rearrangement uses TRBV5-6 and TRBJ1-5; D not resolved. As DNA, the CDR3 is TGTGCCAGCAGCTCTGTCCCAGAGGTGAGCAATCAGCCCCAGCATTTT. Translating gives CASSSVPEVSNQPQHF.